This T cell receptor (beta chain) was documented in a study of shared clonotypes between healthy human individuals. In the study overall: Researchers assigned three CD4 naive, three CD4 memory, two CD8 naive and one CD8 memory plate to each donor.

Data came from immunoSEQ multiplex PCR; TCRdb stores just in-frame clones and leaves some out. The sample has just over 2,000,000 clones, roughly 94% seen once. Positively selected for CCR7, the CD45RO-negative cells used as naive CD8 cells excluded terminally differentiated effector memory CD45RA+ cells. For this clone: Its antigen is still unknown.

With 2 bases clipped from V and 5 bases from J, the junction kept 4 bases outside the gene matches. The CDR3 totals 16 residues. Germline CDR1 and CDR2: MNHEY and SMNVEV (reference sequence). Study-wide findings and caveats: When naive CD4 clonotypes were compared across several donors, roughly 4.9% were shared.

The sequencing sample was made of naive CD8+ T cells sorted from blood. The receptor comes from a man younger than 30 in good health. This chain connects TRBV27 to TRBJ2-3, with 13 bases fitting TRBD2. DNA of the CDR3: TGTGCCAGCAGTTTAACTAGCGGGAGGGCCTTAGATACGCAGTATTTT. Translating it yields CASSLTSGRALDTQYF.